These 21 T cell receptor beta chains came from one sample sequenced in a study of CD8+CD57+ T cells in acquired aplastic anemia. The study profiled TCR beta VDJ and CDR3 using genomic DNA as template. TCRdb redid the calling of the reads with MiXCR, one entry per CDR3 protein. The table has roughly 180,000 distinct CDR3 sequences, nearly 65% seen once. Those patients picked for sequencing had displayed CD8+CD57+ cell expansion on flow cytometry. The sequenced material came from sorted CD4+, CD8+, or CD8+CD57+ T cells (not recorded which) from PBMCs. These receptors originate from a human donor with aplastic anemia.

The chain combines TRBV9 with TRBJ2-2; unclear D gene. V was clipped by 3 bases and J by 6 bases, with 6 bases between them. Germline V gene lookup returns CDR1 SGDLS and CDR2 YYNGEE. The CDR3 consists of 12 residues. CDR3 loop: CASSAIPGELFF. The CDR3 DNA follows: TGTGCCAGCAGCGCCATTCCCGGGGAGCTGTTTTTT.

The sample holds a few counts of this clonotype. V gene TRBV7-3 combines with J gene TRBJ1-2, with a tentative D call TRBD1 (5 bases). CDR1 is SGHTA, CDR2 FQGTGA, per germline. Trimming removed 8 bases from V and 7 bases from J, with 8 bases in between. The CDR3 runs 10 residues. The CDR3, as DNA: TGTGCCAGCTCGGGGGTTGGCTACACCTTC. As protein: CASSGVGYTF.

J is TRBJ1-2 and V is TRBV24-1; D remains ambiguous. Trimming took off 4 bases at V and 3 bases at J, with 5 bases between the two ends. Germline V CDR1 and CDR2: KGHDR, SFDVKD. The CDR3 runs to 12 residues. The CDR3 region is CATSEADYGYTF. In DNA, the CDR3 is TGTGCCACCAGTGAGGCAGACTATGGCTACACCTTC.

The sample holds a few counts of this clonotype. It may be a read error: a sequence one base away is much more abundant. The V and J genes are TRBV15 and TRBJ1-4; 11 nucleotides agree with TRBD1. Germline V gives CDR1 LNHNV, CDR2 YYDKDF (reference sequence). CDR3 length: 16 amino acids. The DNA of the CDR3 is TGTGCCACCACCAGAGACAGGACAGGGGGCGAGGAAAAACTGTTTTTT. Translated: CATTRDRTGGEEKLFF.

The chain links TRBV7-2 to TRBJ1-2, with 10 bases fitting TRBD1. The CDR3 is made up of 14 amino acids. Germline CDR1 SGHTA, CDR2 FQGNSA. Trimming took 3 bases from V and 6 from J; bases not matched to a gene: 4. The CDR3 reads CASSFDRGRDGYTF. The CDR3 nucleotides read TGTGCCAGCAGCTTCGACAGGGGGCGGGATGGCTACACCTTC.

The chain is built from TRBV7-2 and TRBJ2-1; no reliable D call. Germline V gives CDR1 SGHTA, CDR2 FQGNSA. V was trimmed by 4 bases and J by 6 bases, leaving 7 bases between them. CDR3 length: 12 residues. The CDR3 coding sequence is TGTGCCAGCAGCTCCTTCCTCAATGAGCAGTTCTTC. Protein: CASSSFLNEQFF. Full variable domain (missing parts from reference TRBV7-2 and TRBJ2-1): GAGVSQSPSNKVTEKGKDVELRCDPISGHTALYWYRQSLGQGLEFLIYFQGNSAPDKSGLPSDRFSAERTGGSVSTLTIQRTQQEDSAVYLCASSSFLNEQFFGPGTRLTVL.

The CDR3 region is CASSGGLAGVYNEQFF. The CDR3 nucleotides are TGTGCCAGCAGTGGCGGTCTAGCGGGGGTATACAATGAGCAGTTCTTC. This rearrangement joins TRBV2 to TRBJ2-7; 10 bases align to TRBD2. The J call may be in error: the DNA end matches TRBJ2-1 better. CDR3 length equals 16 residues. Germline V gene sequence: CDR1 SNHLY, CDR2 FYNNEI.

On this clonotype: In this CDR3 the conserved last residue, phenylalanine or tryptophan, is missing, so a read error is likely. The chain combines TRBV7-9 with TRBJ1-1; D call uncertain. V was shortened by 6 bases and J by 7 bases, with 12 bases between the two germline ends. This CDR3 has 12 residues. From germline, CDR1 is SEHNR and CDR2 FQNEAQ (reference sequence). The CDR3 DNA reads TGTGCCAGCAGTTCTGGAGGGCATGAAGCTTTCTCT. Amino acid sequence: CASSSGGHEAFS.

The chain's CDR3 is CAISESIAEGHTDTQYF. CDR3 DNA: TGTGCCATCAGTGAGTCGATTGCGGAGGGCCACACAGATACGCAGTATTTT. The chain uses TRBV10-3 and TRBJ2-3, with a possible D match to TRBD2 (6 bases). There are 17 residues in the CDR3. In germline, CDR1 is ENHRY, CDR2 SYGVKD. V lost 0 bases and J lost 2, with 15 bases in between.

The chain couples TRBV5-4 to TRBJ2-7; 12 bases are a match to TRBD2. J was trimmed by 5 bases and V by 2 bases; bases with no gene match: 11. The CDR3 loop spans 17 amino acids. Germline V gene sequence: CDR1 SGHNT, CDR2 YYREEE (reference sequence). CDR3 in DNA: TGTGCCAGCAGCTTTCGACAGACTAGCGGGAGTACAAACGAGCAGTACTTC. It translates to CASSFRQTSGSTNEQYF.

As concerns this clonotype: A much larger clone differs from this one at a single base, so this may be a read error. The chain links TRBV27 to TRBJ1-2; possible D gene TRBD1, 6 bases. Germline V gene sequence: CDR1 MNHEY, CDR2 SMNVEV (reference sequence). The length of the CDR3 is 14 residues. Trimming pared 3 bases from V and 2 bases from J, leaving 10 bases between. The CDR3 is CASSFTRGNYGYTF. CDR3 DNA: TGTGCCAGCAGTTTCACAAGGGGGAACTATGGCTACACCTTC.

The chain combines TRBV19 with TRBJ1-2; weak D call: TRBD1 (5 bases). Germline V gene lookup returns CDR1 LNHDA and CDR2 SQIVND (reference sequence). There are 12 residues in the CDR3. Trimming left V 6 bases short and J 6 bases short, with 11 bases between. CDR3 sequence reads: CASRVGGDGYTF. CDR3 sequence (DNA): TGTGCCAGTAGAGTTGGGGGGGATGGCTACACCTTC.

This chain links TRBV7-9 with TRBJ1-2; D gene unclear. The CDR3 has 12 residues. The ends were cut back, 8 bases at V and 1 base at J, with 8 bases in the middle. Germline CDR1 and CDR2: SEHNR and FQNEAQ (reference sequence). CDR3 DNA: TGTGCCAGCGACCGAGATAACTATGGCTACACCTTC. Translating gives CASDRDNYGYTF.

V and J are TRBV5-1 and TRBJ1-2; D gene uncertain. The germline CDR1 and CDR2 sequences are SGHRS and YFSETQ. This CDR3 is built from 15 residues. Trimming removed 0 bases at V and 2 bases at J, with 11 bases between. The chain's CDR3 is CASSLAGTRNYGYTF. In DNA form, the CDR3 reads TGCGCCAGCAGCTTGGCAGGTACGCGGAACTATGGCTACACCTTC.

The chain employs TRBV29-1 and TRBJ2-1; 11 bases match TRBD2. V shed 1 base and J 5 bases; nucleotides not matched to a gene: 7. CDR1 is SQVTM and CDR2 is ANQGSEA in the germline V gene. The CDR3 length is 16 residues. The CDR3 loop reads CSVEVSGLADHNEQFF. In DNA form, the CDR3 reads TGCAGCGTTGAAGTATCGGGACTAGCGGATCACAATGAGCAGTTCTTC.

CDR3 loop: CASSLRQGQETQYF. The CDR3 DNA is TGTGCCAGCAGTCTCCGACAGGGACAAGAGACCCAGTACTTC. V gene TRBV7-3 combines with J gene TRBJ2-5; 7 nucleotides match TRBD1. The length of the CDR3 is 14 residues. The junction had 6 bases not matched to a gene; V was cut back by 6 bases and J by 2 bases. CDR1 SGHTA and CDR2 FQGTGA come from the germline V gene.

This clonotype occurred many times. The chain employs TRBV12-3 or TRBV12-4 and TRBJ2-7; 9 nucleotides align to TRBD1. The CDR3 is made up of 13 amino acids. The J segment lost 1 base and the V segment lost 11 bases, leaving 6 bases of the junction unmatched. DNA of the CDR3: TGTGCCCGTGGGACAGGGCAATCCTACGAGCAGTACTTC. It specifies CARGTGQSYEQYF.

This clonotype came up a few times. The gene calls are TRBV7-2 and TRBJ2-1, with TRBD2 matching over 15 bases. Germline V gene lookup returns CDR1 SGHTA and CDR2 FQGNSA. The CDR3 has 15 amino acids. The J segment lost 7 bases and the V segment lost 6 bases, leaving 4 bases of the junction unmatched. The CDR3 region is CASSRTSGGANEQFF. The CDR3 DNA reads as TGTGCCAGCAGTCGGACTAGCGGGGGGGCGAATGAGCAGTTCTTC.

The chain has TRBV25-1 and TRBJ1-2, with a weak D call TRBD1 (5 bases). Trimming shortened V by 6 bases and J by 3 bases, and 17 bases separated the two germline ends. This CDR3 is built from 15 residues. CDR1 and CDR2 (germline): MGHDK, SYGVNS. The DNA of the CDR3 is TGTGCCAGCAGAGCAACAGGAGCGGAAGACTATGGCTACACCTTC. Amino acids: CASRATGAEDYGYTF.

This rearrangement joins TRBV19 to TRBJ1-5; 10 bases are a match to TRBD1. Germline V gives CDR1 LNHDA, CDR2 SQIVND (reference sequence). V dropped 5 bases and J dropped 14; count of bases not matched to a gene: 3. CDR3 length equals 11 residues. The CDR3 bases are TGTGCCAGTAGTTACGGGACAGGGGAGCATTTT. Its translation: CASSYGTGEHF.

This chain joins TRBV9 and TRBJ1-1, with 9 bases identical to TRBD1. J gave up 5 bases and V 4 bases, and 9 bases lay outside the gene matches. Germline assignment: CDR1 SGDLS and CDR2 YYNGEE. The CDR3 extends over 15 amino acids. CDR3 residues: CASSSRQGVGTEAFF. CDR3 coding DNA: TGTGCCAGCAGCTCACGACAGGGGGTTGGGACTGAAGCTTTCTTT.